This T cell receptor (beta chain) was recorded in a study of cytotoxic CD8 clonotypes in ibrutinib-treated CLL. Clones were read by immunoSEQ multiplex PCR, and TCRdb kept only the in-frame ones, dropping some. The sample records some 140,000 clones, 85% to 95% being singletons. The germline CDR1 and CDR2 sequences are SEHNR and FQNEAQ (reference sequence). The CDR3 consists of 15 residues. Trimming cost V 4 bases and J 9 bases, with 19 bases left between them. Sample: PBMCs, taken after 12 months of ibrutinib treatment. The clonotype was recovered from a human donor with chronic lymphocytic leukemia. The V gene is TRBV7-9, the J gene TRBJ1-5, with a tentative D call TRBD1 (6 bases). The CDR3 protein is CASSSSGQGGGPQHF. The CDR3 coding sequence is TGTGCCAGCAGCTCCAGCGGGCAGGGAGGGGGGCCCCAGCATTTT.